Listed here is a single T cell receptor beta chain. Its antigen is unidentified. The CDR3 totals 14 residues. V was cut by 0 bases and J by 12 bases, with 17 bases left in between. Germline values: CDR1 MRHNA, CDR2 SNTAGT. This specimen comes from a study of OX40 agonist ivuxolimab in advanced cancers. Study-wide results and limits: The study did not work out the antigen specificity of the expanded peripheral T cells. CD8+ T cells showed, on average, more clonal expansion than CD4+ cells.

Blood was sampled at baseline, cycle 4 day 1, and cycle 7 day 1. Measured with immunoSEQ multiplex PCR; TCRdb has only the in-frame clones, and not every one. This table has around 30,000 clones, roughly 71% appearing once. The chain joins TRBV6-4 to TRBJ1-1; D perhaps matches TRBD1 (6 bases). The material sequenced was CD4+ or CD8+ T cells sorted from blood, taken in a trial of the OX40 agonist ivuxolimab. The sequence was obtained from an adult with an advanced solid tumor such as melanoma, head and neck, liver or kidney cancer. CDR3 sequence reads: CASSDSMAGVLTFF. The CDR3 bases are TGTGCCAGCAGTGACTCGATGGCAGGGGTTTTAACTTTCTTT.